This entry is about one T cell receptor beta chain. TCRdb called clones again from the PCR reads with MiXCR. Of approximately 31,000 clones listed, just under 30% are singletons. This entry is derived from a study of metastatic and nonmetastatic thyroid tumors. Study-level information: A comparison of repertoires was made across blood and tumor or nodule tissue from malignant and benign thyroid patients.

Before thyroid surgery, none of the patients had received any treatment. Germline V CDR1 and CDR2: KGHSH, LQKENI. The CDR3 totals 16 residues. Trimming pared 1 base from V and 4 bases from J, leaving 13 bases between. The TCR sequence derives from a female donor with papillary thyroid cancer or a benign thyroid nodule (not recorded which). Some clones in this sample may be carry-over from other donors' samples. This rearrangement joins TRBV18 to TRBJ2-2; D may be TRBD1 or TRBD2 (5 bases each). The sample comprised blood. The CDR3: CASSPQGPRGTGELFF. In DNA form, the CDR3 reads TGTGCCAGCTCACCACAGGGACCCCGGGGCACCGGGGAGCTGTTTTTT.